This TCR beta chain was captured in a study of T cell repertoires in cytomegalovirus infection. Whole-study context: The study used recently identified HLA-C-restricted and well-studied HLA-B-restricted CMV epitopes. TCR beta signatures that were public indicated CMV infection and matching HLA type.

TCRdb reprocessed the reads with MiXCR, giving one entry per CDR3 protein. Of some 920,000 distinct CDR3 sequences in the sample, approximately 32% are singletons; the top ten hold around 15%. Regarding the study as a whole: CMV carriers having the relevant HLA were flagged by cumulative public TCR beta family frequency. Dominant in the ex vivo response were TCR beta clonotypes restricted by HLA-C and specific for CMV.

Germline V lookup: CDR1 SGHAT, CDR2 FQNNGV. This CDR3 spans 13 amino acids. Trimming pared 4 bases from V and 7 bases from J, leaving 11 bases between. This clonotype was counted at least ten times. Its antigen is as yet unknown. The chain is built from TRBV11-2 and TRBJ1-3; weak D call: TRBD1 (6 bases). This TCR was recovered from a human donor in good health (CMV status not recorded). Some clones in this sample may be carry-over from other donors' samples. The sequencing used cultured CD8+ T cells from PBMCs, collected from culture after CMV antigen stimulation. This CDR3 reads CASSSGTPNTIYF. The CDR3 bases are TGTGCCAGCAGCTCAGGGACACCCAACACCATATATTTT.